What follows describes a single TCR beta chain. This entry belongs to a study of blood T cell repertoires in COVID-19. Whole-study context: Samples came from the United States, Italy and Spain, spanning acute and convalescent COVID-19. In each case, the material was cDNA or gDNA derived from T cells, B-cell-depleted T cells, or PBMCs.

Sequencing used immunoSEQ multiplex PCR; TCRdb keeps in-frame clones, though not all of them. This sample carries roughly 290,000 clones, around 90% of them seen once, and the ten largest clones take more than 6%. Trimming at V came to 9 bases and at J to 7 bases, leaving 10 bases not matched to a gene. Per the germline V gene, CDR1 is MDHEN and CDR2 is SYDVKM. The length of the CDR3 is 13 residues. Those enrolled in Seattle joined during active infection and were followed longitudinally afterward. The V gene is TRBV28, the J gene TRBJ2-7, with TRBD1 identical over 9 bases. This sequence was found in a woman in her 30s with COVID-19, enrolled during active disease. Sequencing input: peripheral blood. CDR3 protein: CASGQGPPGEQYF. In nucleotides, the CDR3 is TGTGCCAGTGGACAGGGGCCTCCGGGAGAGCAGTACTTC.